The following is a T cell receptor (beta chain) sequence with its context. Its antigen is as yet unknown. The data originate from a study of cytomegalovirus exposure and HLA in healthy donors. Vbeta (60) and Jbeta (13) primers were used in the PCR. This table comes from immunoSEQ multiplex PCR, and its TCRdb copy is limited to in-frame clones, with some not included. The sample contains about 140,000 clones, approximately 80% of which appear only once. General study findings and limits: Researchers counted roughly 150 TCR beta chains as cytomegalovirus-associated.

Germline V gene lookup returns CDR1 SGHNT and CDR2 YYREEE (reference sequence). The CDR3 spans 16 residues. Trimming took 0 bases from V and 7 from J; bases not matched to a gene: 8. The chain uses TRBV5-4 and TRBJ2-1, with 9 bases identical to TRBD1. The origin of this receptor is a man in his forties in good health and CMV-seronegative. Sequenced material: PBMCs. In DNA, the CDR3 is TGTGCCAGCAGCTTGGGGGGACAGGGAATAGCAAATGAGCAGTTCTTC. This gives the protein CASSLGGQGIANEQFF.